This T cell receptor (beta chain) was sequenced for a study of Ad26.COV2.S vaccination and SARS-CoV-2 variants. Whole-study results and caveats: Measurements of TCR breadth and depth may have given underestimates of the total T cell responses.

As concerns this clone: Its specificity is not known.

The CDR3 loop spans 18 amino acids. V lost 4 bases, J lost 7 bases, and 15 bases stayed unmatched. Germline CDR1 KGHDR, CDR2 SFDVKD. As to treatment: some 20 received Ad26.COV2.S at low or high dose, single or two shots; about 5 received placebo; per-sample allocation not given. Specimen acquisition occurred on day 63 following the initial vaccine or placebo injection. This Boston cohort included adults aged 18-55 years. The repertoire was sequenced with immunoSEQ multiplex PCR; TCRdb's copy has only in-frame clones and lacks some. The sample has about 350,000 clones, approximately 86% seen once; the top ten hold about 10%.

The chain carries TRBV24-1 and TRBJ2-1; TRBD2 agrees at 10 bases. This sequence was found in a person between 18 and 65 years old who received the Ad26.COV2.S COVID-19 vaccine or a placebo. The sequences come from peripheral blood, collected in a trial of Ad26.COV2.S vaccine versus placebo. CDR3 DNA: TGTGCCACCAGTGAGCCCTATCTAGCGGGAGCTGGAAAAAATGAGCAGTTCTTC. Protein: CATSEPYLAGAGKNEQFF.